The 2 T cell receptor beta chains presented below share a single source sample, sequenced in a study of CD8 T cells in ankylosing spondylitis (dated by TCRdb to the late 2010s). The library was built by means of 5' RACE. The run used an Illumina HiSeq 2500. Using fastp at Q25 and MiXCR, TCRdb reprocessed the public reads and kept productive beta chains. Each entry merges the rows of one CDR3 protein and shows their most common DNA and genes. The sample contains about 250,000 distinct CDR3 sequences, roughly a quarter of them found a single time. The ten top clones hold 0.5% to 0.65% of the sample. Sequences were obtained from blood, either unsorted or a sorted T cell fraction (not recorded which). These receptors came from a male donor with ankylosing spondylitis or in good health (not recorded which).

At least ten counts were recorded for this clonotype. The chain couples TRBV5-1 to TRBJ2-7; 8 nucleotides align to TRBD1. Losses at the gene ends were 1 base for V and 0 bases for J; bases not matched to a gene: 3. Germline loops: CDR1 SGHRS, CDR2 YFSETQ. The CDR3 runs 15 residues. The CDR3, as DNA: TGCGCCAGCAGCTTGTTTACAGGGGGCTCCTACGAGCAGTACTTC. This translates into CASSLFTGGSYEQYF.

This clonotype has more than one count but fewer than ten. This chain joins TRBV10-3 and TRBJ2-1, with 7 bases fitting TRBD1. The CDR3 covers 15 residues. Germline assignment: CDR1 ENHRY and CDR2 SYGVKD. V gave up 7 bases and J gave up 0 bases; unmatched junction bases: 6. The CDR3 coding sequence is TGTGCCATCATGGGACAGTCGAGCTCCTACAATGAGCAGTTCTTC. It is translated as CAIMGQSSSYNEQFF.